Below are 29 T cell receptor beta chains sequenced from a single sample in a study of T cell responses to AZD1222 COVID-19 vaccine. Measured with immunoSEQ multiplex PCR; TCRdb has only the in-frame clones, and not every one. Found here are approximately 110,000 clones, about nine tenths of them singletons; the top ten hold around 5%. The input for sequencing was peripheral blood, taken on day 0 of AZD1222 vaccination. The receptor source for this set is an adult in good health.

This sequence joins TRBV7-2 and TRBJ2-5; D not certain. Germline loops: CDR1 SGHTA, CDR2 FQGNSA. V was clipped by 5 bases and J by 2 bases, with 9 bases between them. This CDR3 has 13 residues. The CDR3, as DNA: TGTGCCAGCAGCATCACTCGGCAAGAGACCCAGTACTTC. It translates to CASSITRQETQYF. The full variable domain, completed using reference TRBV7-2 and TRBJ2-5, is GAGVSQSPSNKVTEKGKDVELRCDPISGHTALYWYRQSLGQGLEFLIYFQGNSAPDKSGLPSDRFSAERTGGSVSTLTIQRTQQEDSAVYLCASSITRQETQYFGPGTRLLVL.

This chain uses TRBV11-2 with TRBJ2-6; the D gene is possibly TRBD2 (6 bases). The length of the CDR3 is 15 residues. Trimming pared 7 bases from V and 1 base from J, leaving 11 bases between. Germline CDR1 SGHAT, CDR2 FQNNGV. As DNA, the CDR3 is TGTGCCAGCACTGTCGGGGGATCTGGGGCCAACGTCCTGACTTTC. Translating gives CASTVGGSGANVLTF.

The chain has TRBV7-3 and TRBJ2-3; D is unclear. The CDR3 has 13 residues. V was shortened by 4 bases and J by 0 bases, with 5 bases between the two germline ends. CDR1 is SGHTA, CDR2 FQGTGA, per germline. The CDR3 bases are TGTGCCAGCAGCTGGGGAAGCACAGATACGCAGTATTTT. Translating gives CASSWGSTDTQYF. The whole variable domain, remainder taken from reference TRBV7-3 and TRBJ2-3, is GAGVSQTPSNKVTEKGKYVELRCDPISGHTALYWYRQSLGQGPEFLIYFQGTGAADDSGLPNDRFFAVRPEGSVSTLKIQRTERGDSAVYLCASSWGSTDTQYFGPGTRLTVL.

The chain has TRBV5-5 and TRBJ2-7; TRBD1 is a possible D gene (5 bases). The length of the CDR3 is 15 residues. Deletions cut 2 bases from V and 5 bases from J, with 17 bases between. Germline values: CDR1 SGHKS, CDR2 YYEKEE (reference sequence). The chain's CDR3 is CASSFLGRAVDEQYF. The CDR3 DNA reads TGTGCCAGCAGCTTCCTGGGGCGTGCCGTGGACGAGCAGTACTTC.

The chain is built from TRBV10-2 and TRBJ2-7; the D gene is possibly TRBD1 (6 bases). The CDR3 runs 13 residues. Looked up from germline, CDR1 is WSHSY and CDR2 is SAAADI. Trimming took off 9 bases at V and 3 bases at J, with 15 bases between the two ends. The CDR3 sequence: CASQTDRFYEQYF. The CDR3 DNA is TGCGCCAGTCAGACAGACAGGTTCTACGAGCAGTACTTC.

This chain joins TRBV4-3 and TRBJ1-5; 7 bases fit TRBD1. This CDR3 is 15 amino acids long. Losses at the gene ends were 0 bases for V and 9 bases for J; bases not matched to a gene: 8. CDR1 and CDR2 (germline): LGHNA, YSLEER. Here the CDR3 DNA reads TGCGCCAGCAGCCAAGAAAGGGACAGTCTCGGGCCCCAGCATTTT. It is translated as CASSQERDSLGPQHF.

V gene TRBV5-8 combines with J gene TRBJ1-3; perhaps TRBD1 as D (5 bases). Germline CDR1 SGHTS, CDR2 YDEGEE. CDR3 length: 16 residues. Trimming shortened V by 1 base and J by 3 bases, and 14 bases separated the two germline ends. CDR3 nucleotide sequence: TGTGCCAGCAGCTTGAGTCGGGGGATGGGTGGAAACACCATATATTTT. It specifies CASSLSRGMGGNTIYF.

This chain joins TRBV7-9 and TRBJ1-4; D gene uncertain. Looked up from germline, CDR1 is SEHNR and CDR2 is FQNEAQ (reference sequence). The CDR3 consists of 13 residues. V was shortened by 1 base and J by 7 bases, with 7 bases between the two germline ends. The CDR3 protein is CASSLEAGEKLFF. As DNA, the CDR3 is TGTGCCAGCAGCTTAGAGGCAGGTGAAAAACTGTTTTTT.

The genes are TRBV5-1 and TRBJ2-2, with 12 bases lining up with TRBD1. The CDR3 sequence is 16 residues long. Germline V gene sequence: CDR1 SGHRS, CDR2 YFSETQ. With V trimmed by 3 bases and J by 5 bases, 5 bases remained unmatched. For the CDR3, the DNA is TGCGCCAGCAGCTGGGGGACAGGGGGCGCAACCGGGGAGCTGTTTTTT. Residues: CASSWGTGGATGELFF.

The chain has TRBV4-3 and TRBJ2-1; 10 bases map to TRBD1. V was clipped by 4 bases and J by 8 bases; unmatched bases: 8. The CDR3 is made up of 15 amino acids. Germline loops: CDR1 LGHNA, CDR2 YSLEER. The CDR3 DNA reads as TGCGCCAGCAGCCTGGGGACAGGGGAATCCGATGAGCAGTTCTTC. As protein: CASSLGTGESDEQFF.

This chain joins TRBV7-2 and TRBJ1-1; D might be TRBD1 (5 bases). The CDR3 contains 15 residues. Trimming cost V 1 base and J 3 bases, with 12 bases left between them. Germline assignment: CDR1 SGHTA and CDR2 FQGNSA. CDR3 bases: TGTGCCAGCAGCTTAGTATGGGCGGGGGACACTGAAGCTTTCTTT. It codes for CASSLVWAGDTEAFF.

This sequence joins TRBV6-5 and TRBJ2-1; 10 bases agree with TRBD2. Germline-derived CDR1 and CDR2 are MNHEY and SVGAGI. This CDR3 has 14 amino acids. Trimming at V came to 6 bases and at J to 9 bases, leaving 8 bases not matched to a gene. The CDR3 coding sequence is TGTGCCAGCAGGCGAGCGGGGGGGCATGGTGAGCAGTTCTTC. Its protein product is CASRRAGGHGEQFF.

The chain combines TRBV29-1 with TRBJ1-1; D is possibly TRBD1 (5 bases). The CDR3 length is 13 residues. V was clipped by 4 bases and J by 2 bases, with 11 bases between them. Per the germline V gene, CDR1 is SQVTM and CDR2 is ANQGSEA. This CDR3 is CSVGGTLNTEAFF. The DNA for the CDR3 is TGCAGCGTTGGGGGGACCTTAAACACTGAAGCTTTCTTT.

The J gene is TRBJ1-1, the V gene TRBV5-1; D remains unclear. Germline lookup yields CDR1 SGHRS and CDR2 YFSETQ. The V end was cut by 0 bases, the J end by 0 bases, with 9 bases between. The CDR3 is 15 amino acids. This CDR3 is CASSLGSGVNTEAFF. CDR3 DNA: TGCGCCAGCAGCTTGGGATCTGGAGTGAACACTGAAGCTTTCTTT. Variable domain in full (rest from reference TRBV5-1 and TRBJ1-1): KAGVTQTPRYLIKTRGQQVTLSCSPISGHRSVSWYQQTPGQGLQFLFEYFSETQRNKGNFPGRFSGRQFSNSRSEMNVSTLELGDSALYLCASSLGSGVNTEAFFGQGTRLTVV.

This clone was counted between two and nine times. CDR3 amino acids: CASSYSNAGKETQYF. CDR3 DNA sequence: TGTGCCAGCAGTTACTCGAACGCAGGGAAAGAGACCCAGTACTTC. The V gene is TRBV6-5, the J gene TRBJ2-5; D may be TRBD1 (5 bases). The germline V gene has CDR1 MNHEY and CDR2 SVGAGI. With 0 bases removed from V and 3 bases from J, the gap between germline ends came to 11 bases. The CDR3 runs 15 residues.

V and J are TRBV7-2 and TRBJ2-2, with 9 bases lining up with TRBD2. Germline V gene data show CDR1 as SGHTA and CDR2 as FQGNSA. Losses at the gene ends were 1 base for V and 1 base for J; bases not matched to a gene: 4. The CDR3 extends over 17 amino acids. The CDR3 spells CASSLGIAGENTGELFF. Written as DNA, the CDR3 is TGTGCCAGCAGCTTAGGGATAGCGGGGGAGAACACCGGGGAGCTGTTTTTT. Full variable domain (remainder filled in from reference TRBV7-2 and TRBJ2-2): GAGVSQSPSNKVTEKGKDVELRCDPISGHTALYWYRQSLGQGLEFLIYFQGNSAPDKSGLPSDRFSAERTGGSVSTLTIQRTQQEDSAVYLCASSLGIAGENTGELFFGEGSRLTVL.

J is TRBJ2-2 and V is TRBV29-1, with D hard to call. The CDR3 has 13 residues. Germline V gene lookup returns CDR1 SQVTM and CDR2 ANQGSEA. Trimming shortened V by 4 bases and J by 5 bases, and 11 bases separated the two germline ends. The CDR3 sequence: CSVVSGRTGELFF. In nucleotides, the CDR3 is TGCAGCGTTGTTTCAGGCAGGACCGGGGAGCTGTTTTTT.

The chain links TRBV6-5 to TRBJ1-1; D possibly corresponds to TRBD1 (6 bases). The CDR3 is made up of 15 amino acids. The V gene's germline CDR1 is MNHEY and CDR2 SVGAGI. The V gene lost 5 bases and the J gene lost 3 bases, with 16 bases spanning the gap. The CDR3 nucleotides read TGTGCCAGCAGTACCCAGACGAGGGGGGACACTGAAGCTTTCTTT. Translating gives CASSTQTRGDTEAFF.

This clone was recorded once. The V gene is TRBV7-2, the J gene TRBJ2-7; a weak D match, TRBD1 (5 bases). The CDR3 contains 12 residues. V gave up 8 bases and J gave up 7 bases, with 15 bases separating them. CDR1 and CDR2 (germline): SGHTA, FQGNSA. CDR3 loop: CASQDTLGEQYF. DNA of the CDR3: TGTGCCAGCCAGGACACCCTCGGGGAGCAGTACTTC. The variable domain in full, with the rest retrieved from reference TRBV7-2 and TRBJ2-7, is GAGVSQSPSNKVTEKGKDVELRCDPISGHTALYWYRQSLGQGLEFLIYFQGNSAPDKSGLPSDRFSAERTGGSVSTLTIQRTQQEDSAVYLCASQDTLGEQYFGPGTRLTVT.

CDR3 in DNA: TGTGCCAGCAGCTTAGGACGCGATAGCAATCAGCCCCAGCATTTT. The encoded protein is CASSLGRDSNQPQHF. The rearrangement joins TRBV13 to TRBJ1-5; D ambiguous. Germline V gene sequence: CDR1 PRHDT, CDR2 FYEKMQ (reference sequence). Trimming took 0 bases from V and 0 from J, leaving 6 bases between them. The CDR3 is 15 residues long.

The chain has TRBV6-2 or TRBV6-3 and TRBJ2-7; tentatively, D is TRBD2 (5 bases). Trimming took 8 bases from V and 2 from J, leaving 16 bases between them. The CDR3 is 14 amino acids. The V gene's germline CDR1 is MNHEY and CDR2 SVGEGT. For the CDR3, the DNA is TGTGCCAGCGGCCCCTCGCGGGTAGCCTACGAGCAGTACTTC. Residues: CASGPSRVAYEQYF.

This clone was counted a single time. The chain recombines TRBV11-3 with TRBJ2-1; weak D call: TRBD2 (6 bases). Trimming removed 5 bases from V and 8 bases from J, with 19 bases in between. Germline values: CDR1 SGHNT, CDR2 YENEEA. The CDR3 has 15 amino acids. The CDR3 DNA reads TGTGCCAGCAGCCCAGCGGGCGGCGCGTGGGATGAGCAGTTCTTC. Translation: CASSPAGGAWDEQFF.

This chain uses TRBV19 with TRBJ1-2; D is unresolved. Per the germline V gene, CDR1 is LNHDA and CDR2 is SQIVND (reference sequence). Trimming stripped 8 bases from V and 8 bases from J, with 15 bases between. This CDR3 is built from 12 residues. Here the CDR3 DNA reads TGTGCCAGTTACGCTAGGGCTTCCGGCTACACCTTC. Translating gives CASYARASGYTF.

The chain is built from TRBV5-4 and TRBJ1-1; D gene uncertain. This CDR3 spans 14 amino acids. In germline, CDR1 is SGHNT, CDR2 YYREEE (reference sequence). V lost 4 bases and J lost 1, with 11 bases in between. The CDR3 coding sequence is TGTGCCAGCAGCCCACCCCCCCCGAACACTGAAGCTTTCTTT. Translating it yields CASSPPPPNTEAFF.

The CDR3 sequence is CASSWGLAGELFF. In DNA, the CDR3 is TGTGCCAGTAGTTGGGGTTTAGCCGGGGAGCTGTTTTTT. This chain uses TRBV19 with TRBJ2-2; no definite D call. The CDR3 sequence is 13 residues long. Germline CDR1 is LNHDA and CDR2 is SQIVND (reference sequence). Trimming took off 5 bases at V and 6 bases at J, with 10 bases between the two ends.

The V and J genes are TRBV12-3 or TRBV12-4 and TRBJ2-7; no clear D gene. The CDR3 covers 13 residues. Trimming left V 3 bases short and J 0 bases short, with 6 bases between. CDR3 bases: TGTGCCAGCAGTTTTGCAGACTCCTACGAGCAGTACTTC. Its protein is CASSFADSYEQYF.

The chain links TRBV7-2 to TRBJ1-5, with D possibly matching TRBD1 (6 bases). The CDR3 runs to 13 residues. Between the trimmed V and J ends, which lost 4 bases and 5 bases, there was a span of 9 bases. Germline CDR1 reads SGHTA; CDR2 reads FQGNSA. CDR3 in amino acids: CASSSEGDQPQHF. The CDR3 DNA is TGTGCCAGCAGCTCGGAGGGGGATCAGCCCCAGCATTTT.

This clone was counted between two and nine times. The CDR3 nucleotides read TGTGCCAGCACCCAGGGATGGAGCCTTACTGAAGCTTTCTTT. It yields the protein CASTQGWSLTEAFF. The chain couples TRBV6-5 to TRBJ1-1, with D maybe TRBD1 (5 bases). Between the trimmed V and J ends, which lost 7 bases and 5 bases, there was a span of 17 bases. The CDR3 contains 14 residues. Germline CDR1 is MNHEY and CDR2 is SVGAGI.

This rearrangement joins TRBV4-2 to TRBJ1-4; D is undetermined. Germline V gene lookup returns CDR1 LGHNA and CDR2 YNFKEQ. Trimming shortened V by 0 bases and J by 8 bases, and 10 bases separated the two germline ends. This CDR3 region has 14 residues. As DNA, the CDR3 is TGTGCCAGCAGCCAAGAGCGTGGCCCAGAAAAACTGTTTTTT. It yields the protein CASSQERGPEKLFF.